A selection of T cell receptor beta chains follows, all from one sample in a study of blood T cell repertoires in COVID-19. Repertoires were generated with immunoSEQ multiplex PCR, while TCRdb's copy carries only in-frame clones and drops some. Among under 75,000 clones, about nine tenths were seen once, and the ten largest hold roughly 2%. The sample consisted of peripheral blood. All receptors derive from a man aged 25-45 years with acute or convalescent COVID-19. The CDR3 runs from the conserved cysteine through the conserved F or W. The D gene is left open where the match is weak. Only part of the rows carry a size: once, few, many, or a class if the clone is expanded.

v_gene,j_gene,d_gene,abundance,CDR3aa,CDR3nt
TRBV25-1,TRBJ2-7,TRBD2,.,CASRDDSGSIDEQYF,TGTGCCAGCAGGGATGATAGCGGGAGTATCGACGAGCAGTACTTC
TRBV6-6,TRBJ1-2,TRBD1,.,CASSGGQGPYGYTF,TGTGCCAGCAGTGGCGGACAGGGGCCTTATGGCTACACCTTC
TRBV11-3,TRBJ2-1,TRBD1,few,CASSGTGGNNEQFF,TGTGCCAGCAGTGGGACAGGGGGAAACAATGAGCAGTTCTTC
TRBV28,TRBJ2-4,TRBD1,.,CASSFPGQAFSAKNIQYF,TGTGCCAGCAGTTTCCCGGGACAGGCCTTCTCGGCCAAAAACATTCAGTACTTC
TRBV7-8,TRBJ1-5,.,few,CASSLGSWRGREGQRNQPQHF,TGTGCCAGCAGCCTAGGGTCTTGGAGGGGCCGGGAGGGCCAGAGGAATCAGCCCCAGCATTTT
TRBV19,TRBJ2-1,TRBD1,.,CASSTHRDRRNEQFF,TGTGCCAGTAGTACCCACCGGGACAGGAGGAATGAGCAGTTCTTC
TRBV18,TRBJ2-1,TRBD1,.,CASSLDRGDEQFF,TGTGCCAGCTCACTGGACAGGGGTGATGAGCAGTTCTTC
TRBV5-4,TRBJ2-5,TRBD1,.,CASSRRDREETQYF,TGTGCCAGCAGCCGCAGGGACAGGGAAGAGACCCAGTACTTC
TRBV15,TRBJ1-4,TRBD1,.,CATSRTGTATNEKLFF,TGTGCCACCAGCAGAACCGGGACAGCAACTAATGAAAAACTGTTTTTT
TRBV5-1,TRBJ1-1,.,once,CASSLYSGALEAFF,TGCGCCAGCAGCTTGTATAGCGGGGCGCTTGAAGCTTTCTTT
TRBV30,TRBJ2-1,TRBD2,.,CAWSKAGVFGEQFF,TGTGCCTGGAGTAAAGCGGGAGTCTTCGGTGAGCAGTTCTTC
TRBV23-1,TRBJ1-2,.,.,CASPRGYTF,TGCGCCAGCCCCCGGGGCTACACCTTC
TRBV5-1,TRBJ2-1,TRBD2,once,CASSLALGAGGTQFF,TGCGCCAGCAGCTTGGCCCTTGGAGCGGGGGGGACGCAGTTCTTC
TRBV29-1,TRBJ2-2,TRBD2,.,CSVGLALGTGELFF,TGCAGCGTTGGACTAGCCCTGGGGACCGGGGAGCTGTTTTTT
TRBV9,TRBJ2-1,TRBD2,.,CASSVDPGEGNEQFF,TGTGCCAGCAGCGTCGACCCGGGGGAGGGAAATGAGCAGTTCTTC
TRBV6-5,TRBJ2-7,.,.,CASTPGGGYEQYF,TGTGCCAGCACCCCTGGGGGAGGTTACGAGCAGTACTTC
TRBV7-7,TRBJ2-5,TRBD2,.,CASSFTSGGEETQYF,TGTGCTAGCAGCTTTACTAGCGGGGGGGAAGAGACCCAGTACTTC
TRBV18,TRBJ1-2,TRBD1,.,CASSPRGQYGYTF,TGTGCCAGCTCACCTAGGGGGCAATATGGCTACACCTTC
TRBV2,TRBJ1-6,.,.,CASSEESSTLYSPLHF,TGTGCCAGCAGTGAGGAGTCATCAACCCTTTATTCACCCCTCCACTTT
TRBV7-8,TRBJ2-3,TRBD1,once,CASSPGTGLTDTQYF,TGTGCCAGCAGCCCCGGGACAGGGTTGACAGATACGCAGTATTTT
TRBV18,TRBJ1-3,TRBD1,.,CASSPTGEGNTIYF,TGTGCCAGCTCACCGACAGGGGAAGGAAACACCATATATTTT
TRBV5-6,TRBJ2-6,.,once,CASSKRDAGANVLTF,TGTGCCAGCAGCAAGAGGGATGCTGGGGCCAACGTCCTGACTTTC
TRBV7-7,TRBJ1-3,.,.,CASSRSPGNTIYF,TGTGCTAGCAGCAGAAGCCCTGGAAACACCATATATTTT
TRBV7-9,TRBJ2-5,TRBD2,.,CASSATSGETQYF,TGTGCCAGCAGCGCCACTAGCGGGGAGACCCAGTACTTC
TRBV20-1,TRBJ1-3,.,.,CSVPRGGTIYF,TGCAGTGTCCCGCGGGGGGGCACCATATATTTT
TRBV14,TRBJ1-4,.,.,CASSQGSGTKKLFF,TGTGCCAGCAGCCAAGGAAGCGGGACTAAGAAACTGTTTTTT
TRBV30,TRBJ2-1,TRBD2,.,CAWSRQTTGGNEQFF,TGTGCCTGGAGTAGACAGACCACGGGGGGCAATGAGCAGTTCTTC
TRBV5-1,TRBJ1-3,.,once,CASSPGTHSGNTIYF,TGCGCCAGCAGCCCAGGGACACACTCTGGAAACACCATATATTTT
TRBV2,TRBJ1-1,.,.,CASGGVYEAFF,TGTGCCAGCGGGGGGGTTTATGAAGCTTTCTTT
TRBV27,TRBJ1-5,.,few,CASTERYSNQPQHF,TGTGCCAGCACCGAGAGGTATAGCAATCAGCCCCAGCATTTT
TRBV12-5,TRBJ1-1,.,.,CASGEGWAEAFF,TGTGCTAGTGGAGAGGGATGGGCTGAAGCTTTCTTT
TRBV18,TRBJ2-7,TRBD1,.,CASSEGQATSYEQYF,TGTGCCAGCTCAGAAGGACAGGCGACGTCCTACGAGCAGTACTTC
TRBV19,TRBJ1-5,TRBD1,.,CASSQTGQINYQPQHF,TGTGCCAGTAGTCAAACGGGACAGATAAACTATCAGCCCCAGCATTTT
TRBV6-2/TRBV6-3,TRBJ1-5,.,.,CASSYSMPGKSGQPQHF,TGTGCCAGCAGTTACTCCATGCCCGGGAAGAGCGGTCAGCCCCAGCATTTT
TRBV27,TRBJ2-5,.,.,CASSDRGIQETQYF,TGTGCCAGCAGCGACCGGGGGATCCAAGAGACCCAGTACTTC
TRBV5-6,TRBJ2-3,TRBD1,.,CASSYGTGGTDTQYF,TGTGCCAGCAGCTACGGGACAGGGGGCACAGATACGCAGTATTTT
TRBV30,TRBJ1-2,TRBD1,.,CAWSVREGASYGYTF,TGTGCCTGGAGTGTACGAGAGGGGGCGAGCTATGGCTACACCTTC
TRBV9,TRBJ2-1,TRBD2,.,CASSVPGAGGLGEQFF,TGTGCCAGCAGCGTCCCGGGAGCGGGGGGGCTGGGTGAGCAGTTCTTC
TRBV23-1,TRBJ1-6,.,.,CASSQSCRDLGISNSPLHF,TGCGCCAGCAGTCAATCGTGCAGGGATCTTGGTATAAGTAATTCACCCCTCCACTTT
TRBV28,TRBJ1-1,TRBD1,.,CASLDLSAGGRLAFF,TGTGCCAGCCTTGATCTGTCTGCAGGGGGTCGTTTAGCTTTCTTT
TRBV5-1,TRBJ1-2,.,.,CASSWGGHTNYGYTF,TGCGCCAGCAGCTGGGGGGGACACACCAATTATGGCTACACCTTC
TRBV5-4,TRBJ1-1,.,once,CASSTSMNTEAFF,TGTGCCAGCAGCACCTCTATGAACACTGAAGCTTTCTTT
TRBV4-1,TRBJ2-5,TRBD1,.,CASSQGVGTEQETQYF,TGCGCCAGCAGCCAAGGGGTAGGGACAGAACAAGAGACCCAGTACTTC
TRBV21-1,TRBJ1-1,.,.,CASSKVVMGTQLNTEAFF,TGTGCCAGCAGCAAAGTTGTCATGGGGACACAATTGAACACTGAAGCTTTCTTT
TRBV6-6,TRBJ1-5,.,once,CASSTGYPSNQPQHF,TGTGCCAGCAGTACGGGTTACCCCAGCAATCAGCCCCAGCATTTT
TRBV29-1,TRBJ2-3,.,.,CSVDRSANTDTQYF,TGCAGCGTTGATCGTTCAGCGAACACAGATACGCAGTATTTT
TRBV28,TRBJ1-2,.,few,CASRGEGNYGYTF,TGTGCCAGCAGAGGTGAGGGTAACTATGGCTACACCTTC
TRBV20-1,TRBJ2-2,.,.,CSASGGNTGELFF,TGCAGTGCTAGTGGGGGCAACACCGGGGAGCTGTTTTTT
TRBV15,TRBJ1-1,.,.,CATSRTGFRNTEAFF,TGTGCCACCAGCAGAACAGGGTTTAGAAACACTGAAGCTTTCTTT
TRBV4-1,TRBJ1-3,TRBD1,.,CASSQETNRGLFGNTIYF,TGCGCCAGCAGCCAAGAGACGAACAGGGGGCTTTTCGGAAACACCATATATTTT
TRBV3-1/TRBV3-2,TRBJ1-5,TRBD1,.,CASSLRGPDQPQHF,TGTGCCAGCAGCCTCAGGGGGCCAGATCAGCCCCAGCATTTT
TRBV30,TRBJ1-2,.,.,CAWSVYRRGYGYTF,TGTGCCTGGAGTGTATACCGCAGGGGCTATGGCTACACCTTC
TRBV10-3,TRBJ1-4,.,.,CAINGGRDEKLFF,TGTGCCATCAACGGGGGGCGGGATGAAAAACTGTTTTTT
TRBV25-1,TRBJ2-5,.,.,CASSELPGRHIGETQYF,TGTGCCAGCAGTGAACTGCCGGGGAGACACATCGGGGAGACCCAGTACTTC
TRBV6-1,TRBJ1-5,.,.,CASSGVGGAPNQPQHF,TGTGCCAGCAGTGGAGTAGGGGGGGCACCCAATCAGCCCCAGCATTTT
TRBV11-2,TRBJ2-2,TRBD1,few,CASSSTTGQPGELFF,TGTGCCAGCAGCTCGACGACAGGGCAGCCCGGGGAGCTGTTTTTT
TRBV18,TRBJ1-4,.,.,CASSGQKVDEKLFF,TGTGCCAGCTCCGGACAGAAAGTAGATGAAAAACTGTTTTTT
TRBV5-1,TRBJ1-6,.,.,CASSLVGGSYNSPLHF,TGCGCCAGCAGCTTGGTAGGAGGGTCCTATAATTCACCCCTCCACTTT
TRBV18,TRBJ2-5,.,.,CASSLNPPGHGETQYF,TGTGCCAGCTCACTGAACCCCCCGGGACATGGGGAGACCCAGTACTTC
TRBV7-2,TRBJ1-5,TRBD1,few,CASSRDRAYNQPQHF,TGTGCCAGCAGCCGGGACAGGGCCTACAATCAGCCCCAGCATTTT